Presented here are 13 T cell receptor beta chains from one specimen sequenced in a study of cytomegalovirus exposure and HLA in healthy donors. Researchers ran the PCR with 60 Vbeta and 13 Jbeta primers. Method: immunoSEQ multiplex PCR; TCRdb's copy keeps in-frame clones and lacks some. The sample yields about 90,000 clones, about 68% seen once. The sequenced sample consisted of PBMCs. Source of these receptors: a man in his thirties or forties in good health and CMV-seropositive.

The chain uses TRBV7-2 and TRBJ1-5; D gene unclear. This CDR3 comprises 13 residues. The germline CDR1 and CDR2 sequences are SGHTA and FQGNSA. Trimming stripped 1 base from V and 7 bases from J, with 8 bases between. The CDR3 coding sequence is TGTGCCAGCAGCTTAGATCCGAGACAGCCCCAGCATTTT. As protein: CASSLDPRQPQHF.

The genes are TRBV5-4 and TRBJ1-5, with 7 positions matching TRBD1. There are 14 residues in the CDR3. The germline gives CDR1 SGHNT, CDR2 YYREEE (reference sequence). The V gene end was trimmed by 4 bases and the J gene end by 7 bases; junction bases not matched to a gene: 8. The chain's CDR3 is CASSPDRTGQPQHF. In DNA form, the CDR3 reads TGTGCCAGCAGCCCGGACAGGACGGGCCAGCCCCAGCATTTT.

This clone has at least ten counts. This chain connects TRBV6-5 to TRBJ1-1; D remains unclear. CDR1 and CDR2 from the germline V gene are MNHEY and SVGAGI. This CDR3 has 11 amino acids. The ends were cut back, 6 bases at V and 9 bases at J, with 11 bases in the middle. The CDR3 DNA follows: TGTGCCAGCAGCGTGGGCAGGAAAGCTTTCTTT. This sequence encodes CASSVGRKAFF.

The genes are TRBV2 and TRBJ2-3; TRBD1 aligns across 8 bases. The V segment lost 2 bases and the J segment 0 bases; nucleotides outside the gene matches: 1. The CDR3 has 15 amino acids. The V gene's germline CDR1 is SNHLY and CDR2 FYNNEI. The CDR3 reads CASSEQGASTDTQYF. The CDR3 DNA follows: TGTGCCAGCAGTGAACAGGGGGCGAGCACAGATACGCAGTATTTT.

Points on this clone: The same CDR3 arises from other DNA sequences in this sample as well. The genes are TRBV9 and TRBJ2-3; D may be TRBD2 (6 bases). This CDR3 is 13 amino acids long. V was shortened by 4 bases and J by 1 base, with 7 bases between the two germline ends. Germline V CDR1 and CDR2: SGDLS, YYNGEE. The CDR3 nucleotides read TGTGCCAGCAGCCCGGGGGGCACAGATACGCAGTATTTT. Its translation is CASSPGGTDTQYF.

In its sample, this clone is medium-sized (0.01 to 0.1%). This chain joins TRBV29-1 and TRBJ1-1; D is perhaps TRBD1 (5 bases). V lost 4 bases to trimming and J lost 3 bases, with 15 bases between them. CDR1 is SQVTM, CDR2 ANQGSEA, per germline. This CDR3 has 14 amino acids. Here the CDR3 reads CSVVSGAGDTEAFF. The CDR3 coding sequence is TGCAGCGTTGTGAGTGGGGCAGGAGACACTGAAGCTTTCTTT.

J is TRBJ2-3 and V is TRBV18; the D gene is possibly TRBD2 (6 bases). Trimming left V 3 bases short and J 0 bases short, with 7 bases between. This CDR3 region has 14 residues. CDR1 KGHSH and CDR2 LQKENI come from the germline V gene. The DNA of the CDR3 is TGTGCCAGCTCACCGGGACTTAGCACAGATACGCAGTATTTT. This encodes CASSPGLSTDTQYF. Full variable domain (missing parts from reference TRBV18 and TRBJ2-3): NAGVMQNPRHLVRRRGQEARLRCSPMKGHSHVYWYRQLPEEGLKFMVYLQKENIIDESGMPKERFSAEFPKEGPSILRIQQVVRGDSAAYFCASSPGLSTDTQYFGPGTRLTVL.

This rearrangement joins TRBV10-3 to TRBJ1-5, with D unresolved. V was trimmed by 11 bases and J by 0 bases, leaving 14 bases between them. There are 14 residues in the CDR3. Germline values: CDR1 ENHRY, CDR2 SYGVKD. The CDR3 region has the DNA TGTGCCTCCTCTCCCGCGGGTAGCAATCAGCCCCAGCATTTT. This gives the protein CASSPAGSNQPQHF.

This chain uses TRBV7-8 with TRBJ1-1; D gene ambiguous. Trimming removed 1 base from V and 1 base from J, with 7 bases in between. The germline CDR1 and CDR2 sequences are SGHVS and FQNEAQ. CDR3 length: 14 residues. CDR3 bases: TGTGCCAGCAGCTTAGTGACATCGAACACTGAAGCTTTCTTT. It translates to CASSLVTSNTEAFF.

The chain carries TRBV5-6 and TRBJ2-1; 7 bases agree with TRBD1. Germline lookup yields CDR1 SGHDT and CDR2 YYEEEE. V gave up 4 bases and J gave up 3 bases; unmatched junction bases: 7. The length of the CDR3 is 15 residues. The CDR3 spells CASSEPGQNYNEQFF. CDR3 DNA sequence: TGTGCCAGCAGCGAACCGGGACAGAACTACAATGAGCAGTTCTTC.

The chain employs TRBV28 and TRBJ2-3, with D maybe TRBD2 (7 bases). The CDR3 totals 16 residues. Trimming took 5 bases from V and 3 from J, leaving 18 bases between them. Germline V lookup: CDR1 MDHEN, CDR2 SYDVKM. Here the CDR3 DNA reads TGTGCCAGCAGTCTTCCTCCGGGGGGCCGGACAGATACGCAGTATTTT. This codes for CASSLPPGGRTDTQYF.

This clone was recorded once. The CDR3 loop is CASSVTTGYTF. The CDR3 nucleotides are TGTGCCAGCAGTGTCACAACCGGCTACACCTTC. V and J are TRBV6-1 and TRBJ1-2; D is unclear. The CDR3 spans 11 residues. Germline V gives CDR1 MNHNS, CDR2 SASEGT. Trimming left V 4 bases short and J 8 bases short, with 8 bases between.

J is TRBJ1-2 and V is TRBV28; the match to TRBD1 covers 7 bases. In germline, CDR1 is MDHEN, CDR2 SYDVKM. Trimming removed 10 bases from V and 4 bases from J; junction bases left unmatched: 9. The CDR3 extends over 13 amino acids. The CDR3 bases are TGTGCCACCACAGAGGGACAGCGCTATGGCTACACCTTC. Protein sequence: CATTEGQRYGYTF.